This passage covers 32 T cell receptor beta chains from one sample sequenced in a study of blood T cell repertoires in COVID-19. Profiling relied on immunoSEQ multiplex PCR, and the TCRdb table lists in-frame clones only, not all of them. The sample holds a few hundred thousand clones, around four fifths seen once. Sequencing used peripheral blood. These receptors originate from a man aged 60 to 69 who had recovered from COVID-19.

The chain joins TRBV2 to TRBJ2-2; 7 bases line up with TRBD1. Trimming cost V 7 bases and J 5 bases; bases outside gene matches: 10. The CDR3 length is 15 residues. CDR1 is SNHLY, CDR2 FYNNEI, per germline. This CDR3 reads CASKLTGTETGELFF. The DNA of the CDR3 is TGTGCCAGCAAACTGACCGGGACAGAGACCGGGGAGCTGTTTTTT. Filled out from reference TRBV2 and TRBJ2-2, the complete variable domain reads EPEVTQTPSHQVTQMGQEVILRCVPISNHLYFYWYRQILGQKVEFLVSFYNNEISEKSEIFDDQFSVERPDGSNFTLKIRSTKLEDSAMYFCASKLTGTETGELFFGEGSRLTVL.

The rearrangement links TRBV7-9 to TRBJ2-1; possible D gene TRBD1, 5 bases. This CDR3 contains 18 residues. V was clipped by 5 bases and J by 4 bases, with 24 bases between them. Germline loops: CDR1 SEHNR, CDR2 FQNEAQ (reference sequence). The CDR3 DNA sequence: TGTGCCAGCAGCGCGACCTCCCACGCAGGGTCGAGTTACAATGAGCAGTTCTTC. Protein: CASSATSHAGSSYNEQFF.

This chain links TRBV12-5 with TRBJ2-1; a possible D gene is TRBD1 (7 bases). The germline gives CDR1 LGHNT, CDR2 FRNRAP. The CDR3 sequence is 15 residues long. Trimming stripped 7 bases from V and 7 bases from J, with 20 bases between. The CDR3 region is CASAPPGGRGNEQFF. The CDR3 nucleotides read TGTGCTAGTGCCCCCCCCGGGGGCAGGGGGAATGAGCAGTTCTTC. The whole variable domain, remainder taken from reference TRBV12-5 and TRBJ2-1, is DARVTQTPRHKVTEMGQEVTMRCQPILGHNTVFWYRQTMMQGLELLAYFRNRAPLDDSGMPKDRFSAEMPDATLATLKIQPSEPRDSAVYFCASAPPGGRGNEQFFGPGTRLTVL.

J is TRBJ2-3 and V is TRBV6-2 or TRBV6-3, with 7 bases identical to TRBD2. CDR1 MNHEY and CDR2 SVGEGT come from the germline V gene. Trimming removed 5 bases from V and 3 bases from J; junction bases left unmatched: 8. The length of the CDR3 is 15 residues. The CDR3 nucleotides are TGTGCCAGCAGTACTGTCGGGGAGGGTACAGATACGCAGTATTTT. Its protein is CASSTVGEGTDTQYF.

The chain employs TRBV3-1 (or the pseudogene TRBV3-2) and TRBJ2-7; 12 bases match TRBD2. Germline V gene data show CDR1 as LGHDT and CDR2 as YNNKEL (reference sequence). The CDR3 contains 15 residues. V dropped 4 bases and J dropped 7; count of bases not matched to a gene: 8. CDR3 sequence reads: CASSPTRLAGVEQYF. The DNA for the CDR3 is TGTGCCAGCAGCCCCACCCGACTAGCGGGAGTAGAGCAGTACTTC.

This clone was recorded once. V is TRBV9 and J is TRBJ2-3; 7 bases are shared with TRBD2. Germline lookup yields CDR1 SGDLS and CDR2 YYNGEE. The CDR3 covers 15 residues. V was pared by 3 bases and J by 3 bases, with 7 bases of the junction left unmatched. The CDR3 sequence is CASSASGMATDTQYF. CDR3 in DNA: TGTGCCAGCAGCGCAAGCGGGATGGCGACAGATACGCAGTATTTT.

The chain couples TRBV7-9 to TRBJ2-3, with 7 bases matching TRBD2. Germline V gene data show CDR1 as SEHNR and CDR2 as FQNEAQ (reference sequence). The CDR3 consists of 15 residues. J gave up 5 bases and V 3 bases, and 8 bases lay outside the gene matches. DNA for the CDR3: TGTGCCAGCAGCTTTAAGGCGGGAGCGGAAGATACGCAGTATTTT. It codes for CASSFKAGAEDTQYF.

The chain employs TRBV7-2 and TRBJ2-7, with D possibly being TRBD1 (5 bases). Trimming pared 4 bases from V and 5 bases from J, leaving 15 bases between. There are 14 residues in the CDR3. Germline CDR1 and CDR2: SGHTA and FQGNSA. Written as DNA, the CDR3 is TGTGCCAGCAGCTATCAGGGCGGTCAAGACGAGCAGTACTTC. Protein product: CASSYQGGQDEQYF.

The rearrangement uses TRBV5-4 and TRBJ2-1; TRBD1 matches 7 bases. Germline loops: CDR1 SGHNT, CDR2 YYREEE (reference sequence). The CDR3 consists of 16 residues. V lost 4 bases to trimming and J lost 5 bases; unmatched junction nucleotides: 12. The CDR3 region has the DNA TGTGCCAGCAGCCCCCAGGGGGAGAGGCTTAACAATGAGCAGTTCTTC. Translating gives CASSPQGERLNNEQFF.

V usage is TRBV5-1 and J usage is TRBJ1-5, with 7 bases that match TRBD1. V was pared by 4 bases and J by 7 bases, with 8 bases of the junction left unmatched. The CDR3 is 14 residues long. From germline, CDR1 is SGHRS and CDR2 YFSETQ. The CDR3: CASSTTGANQPQHF. DNA for the CDR3: TGCGCCAGCAGCACCACAGGGGCGAACCAGCCCCAGCATTTT.

This clone showed up just once. The rearrangement uses TRBV6-6 and TRBJ2-3, with a possible D match to TRBD1 (6 bases). V was clipped by 3 bases and J by 1 base, with 11 bases between them. There are 15 residues in the CDR3. Looked up from germline, CDR1 is MNHNY and CDR2 is SVGAGI (reference sequence). This CDR3 reads CASSYQGSRTDTQYF. CDR3 DNA: TGTGCCAGCAGTTATCAGGGGAGTCGCACAGATACGCAGTATTTT.

CDR3 region: CASSLAPSGGPRQETQYF. For the CDR3, the DNA is TGTGCCAGCAGCTTAGCCCCTAGCGGGGGGCCGCGCCAAGAGACCCAGTACTTC. The gene calls are TRBV7-2 and TRBJ2-5; 11 bases map to TRBD2. CDR1 SGHTA and CDR2 FQGNSA come from the germline V gene. This CDR3 comprises 18 residues. The junction had 7 bases not matched to a gene; V was cut back by 0 bases and J by 1 base.

This sequence joins TRBV19 and TRBJ2-1, with 7 bases aligning to TRBD2. V was pared by 6 bases and J by 8 bases, with 19 bases of the junction left unmatched. Germline CDR1 is LNHDA and CDR2 is SQIVND (reference sequence). CDR3 length: 17 residues. The CDR3 region is CASRLAAGGRDVDEQFF. The CDR3 DNA is TGTGCCAGTAGACTTGCGGCGGGCGGGAGAGATGTCGATGAGCAGTTCTTC.

The genes are TRBV7-9 and TRBJ1-2; 11 bases are shared with TRBD1. V was pared by 0 bases and J by 5 bases, with 5 bases of the junction left unmatched. Germline lookup yields CDR1 SEHNR and CDR2 FQNEAQ (reference sequence). This CDR3 has 16 residues. The CDR3 DNA reads TGTGCCAGCAGCTTAGCCGTTGGGACAGGGGGATATGGCTACACCTTC. Its protein product is CASSLAVGTGGYGYTF.

The chain links TRBV4-1 to TRBJ1-3, with D maybe TRBD1 (6 bases). The V end was cut by 5 bases, the J end by 4 bases, with 18 bases between. The CDR3 length is 16 residues. Germline CDR1 MGHRA, CDR2 YSYEKL. The CDR3 here is CASSSAGTFSGNTIYF. For the CDR3, the DNA is TGCGCCAGCAGCTCAGCCGGGACATTTTCCGGAAACACCATATATTTT.

The V call is TRBV27, the J call TRBJ2-1, with 12 bases that match TRBD2. This CDR3 region has 15 residues. V shed 5 bases and J 9 bases; nucleotides not matched to a gene: 8. Per germline, CDR1 MNHEY and CDR2 SMNVEV (reference sequence). The CDR3 region is CASSPGTSGFGEQFF. CDR3 nucleotides: TGTGCCAGCAGTCCGGGGACTAGCGGGTTTGGTGAGCAGTTCTTC.

The J gene is TRBJ2-7, the V gene TRBV29-1; a possible D gene is TRBD2 (5 bases). The CDR3 is 13 amino acids. Per the germline V gene, CDR1 is SQVTM and CDR2 is ANQGSEA. Trimming took off 1 base at V and 5 bases at J, with 12 bases between the two ends. CDR3 sequence (DNA): TGCAGCGTTGAAGGGACGGGGTCCCACGAGCAGTACTTC. Protein: CSVEGTGSHEQYF.

The chain uses TRBV12-5 and TRBJ2-1; 12 bases are shared with TRBD2. The length of the CDR3 is 16 residues. The germline gives CDR1 LGHNT, CDR2 FRNRAP. J lost 4 bases, V lost 7 bases, and 8 bases had no gene match. CDR3 region: CASDRSGTSGYNEQFF. As DNA, the CDR3 is TGTGCTAGTGACCGCTCCGGGACTAGCGGGTACAATGAGCAGTTCTTC.

This rearrangement joins TRBV19 to TRBJ1-5; D might be TRBD1 (5 bases). CDR1 is LNHDA, CDR2 SQIVND, per germline (reference sequence). The length of the CDR3 is 14 residues. Trimming pared 5 bases from V and 7 bases from J, leaving 15 bases between. The CDR3 protein is CASSPSGGAQPQHF. DNA for the CDR3: TGTGCCAGTAGTCCTTCTGGAGGGGCCCAGCCCCAGCATTTT.

The chain recombines TRBV7-9 with TRBJ2-1; 10 bases fit TRBD1. This CDR3 has 15 amino acids. The V segment lost 5 bases and the J segment 1 base; nucleotides outside the gene matches: 2. Germline CDR1 is SEHNR and CDR2 is FQNEAQ (reference sequence). DNA of the CDR3: TGTGCCAGCAGCCGGGACAGGGGTTCCTACAATGAGCAGTTCTTC. Translating gives CASSRDRGSYNEQFF.

The CDR3 region has the DNA TGTGCCAGCAGCCTCCAGAGCCCGGGACTGGAAACTTTCTTT. Translation: CASSLQSPGLETFF. The V and J genes are TRBV5-4 and TRBJ1-1; tentatively, D is TRBD1 (5 bases). Germline assignment: CDR1 SGHNT and CDR2 YYREEE (reference sequence). V was cut by 4 bases and J by 12 bases, with 22 bases left in between. The CDR3 covers 14 residues.

The chain couples TRBV19 to TRBJ1-2, with D uncertain. Germline lookup yields CDR1 LNHDA and CDR2 SQIVND (reference sequence). The V and J ends lost 7 bases and 3 bases respectively, with 9 bases between them. The CDR3 has 12 amino acids. CDR3: CASMSLHYGYTF. CDR3 DNA: TGTGCCAGTATGTCCCTTCACTATGGCTACACCTTC.

The chain combines TRBV29-1 with TRBJ2-4; 8 nucleotides line up with TRBD1. Germline CDR1 SQVTM, CDR2 ANQGSEA. This CDR3 is built from 14 residues. J was trimmed by 8 bases and V by 4 bases; bases with no gene match: 10. Written as DNA, the CDR3 is TGCAGCGTTGGGGGTACGGACAGGGCGGACATTCAGTACTTC. It encodes CSVGGTDRADIQYF.

The J gene is TRBJ2-7, the V gene TRBV5-8, with D perhaps TRBD1 (6 bases). Deletions cut 4 bases from V and 2 bases from J, with 13 bases between. Germline assignment: CDR1 SGHTS and CDR2 YDEGEE. The CDR3 consists of 14 residues. The DNA for the CDR3 is TGTGCCAGCAGCGACGGGCCAGGGGCCTACGAGCAGTACTTC. Its translation: CASSDGPGAYEQYF.

V and J are TRBV11-2 and TRBJ1-5; D gene ambiguous. This CDR3 is built from 16 residues. Germline V lookup: CDR1 SGHAT, CDR2 FQNNGV. Trimming removed 0 bases from V and 2 bases from J, with 11 bases in between. CDR3 region: CASSLDEGRGNQPQHF. In DNA, the CDR3 is TGTGCCAGCAGCTTAGATGAGGGAAGGGGCAATCAGCCCCAGCATTTT. Variable domain in full (rest from reference TRBV11-2 and TRBJ1-5): EAGVAQSPRYKIIEKRQSVAFWCNPISGHATLYWYQQILGQGPKLLIQFQNNGVVDDSQLPKDRFSAERLKGVDSTLKIQPAKLEDSAVYLCASSLDEGRGNQPQHFGDGTRLSIL.

This chain links TRBV6-5 with TRBJ2-5, with 10 bases lining up with TRBD1. This CDR3 region has 14 residues. CDR1 is MNHEY and CDR2 is SVGAGI in the germline V gene. Trimming cost V 6 bases and J 2 bases; bases outside gene matches: 3. The CDR3 loop reads CASRPDRGQETQYF. In DNA form, the CDR3 reads TGTGCCAGCAGGCCGGACAGGGGGCAAGAGACCCAGTACTTC.

This clone was picked up one time. The sample holds other DNA sequences that translate to the same CDR3. The genes are TRBV28 and TRBJ2-5; D not certain. V was cut by 4 bases and J by 2 bases, with 2 bases left in between. The CDR3 loop spans 11 amino acids. The germline V gene encodes CDR1 MDHEN and CDR2 SYDVKM. The DNA for the CDR3 is TGTGCCAGCAGTTCGCAAGAGACCCAGTACTTC. Translating it yields CASSSQETQYF.

The chain is built from TRBV29-1 and TRBJ2-1, with D possibly matching TRBD1 (5 bases). V shed 7 bases and J shed 9 bases, with 13 bases lying between them. CDR1 is SQVTM, CDR2 ANQGSEA, per germline. There are 11 residues in the CDR3. The CDR3 nucleotides read TGCAGCGCTTTCAGGGTAGGTGAGCAGTTCTTC. Protein sequence: CSAFRVGEQFF.

A single count supports this clone. The chain recombines TRBV7-8 with TRBJ1-5; TRBD1 matches at 9 bases. The CDR3 spans 15 residues. The V and J ends lost 5 bases and 4 bases, in that order; junction bases with no gene match: 6. Germline V gene sequence: CDR1 SGHVS, CDR2 FQNEAQ. CDR3 sequence (DNA): TGTGCCAGCAGCCGGGACGGGACAGGGAATCAGCCCCAGCATTTT. Residues: CASSRDGTGNQPQHF.

The gene calls are TRBV6-5 and TRBJ2-7; 11 bases fit TRBD2. The V and J ends lost 3 bases and 3 bases, in that order; junction bases with no gene match: 4. This CDR3 has 15 amino acids. Per germline, CDR1 MNHEY and CDR2 SVGAGI. The CDR3 nucleotides read TGTGCCAGCAGTTATTCTAGCGGGGGGCTCTACGAGCAGTACTTC. This translates into CASSYSSGGLYEQYF.

This clone was seen repeatedly, ten times or more. This sequence joins TRBV5-6 and TRBJ1-6, with D perhaps matching TRBD1 (5 bases). Germline V gives CDR1 SGHDT, CDR2 YYEEEE. V lost 4 bases to trimming and J lost 10 bases, with 12 bases between them. There are 13 residues in the CDR3. The CDR3 sequence is CASSRTLNSPLHF. The CDR3 DNA sequence: TGTGCCAGCAGCCGGACACTAAACTCACCCCTCCACTTT.

The gene calls are TRBV14 and TRBJ2-1; possible D gene TRBD1, 6 bases. CDR3 length: 14 amino acids. Germline V gene data show CDR1 as SGHDN and CDR2 as FVKESK. With 1 base removed from V and 8 bases from J, the gap between germline ends came to 12 bases. The CDR3 loop reads CASSQAVKGDEQFF. The CDR3 DNA is TGTGCCAGCAGCCAAGCTGTCAAGGGGGATGAGCAGTTCTTC.